These T cell receptor beta chains were read from a single sample in a study of cytomegalovirus exposure and HLA in healthy donors. Using immunoSEQ multiplex PCR, the repertoire was profiled, and TCRdb retains in-frame clones only, with some absent. The ten top clones account for about 12%, within a sample of some 56,000 clones. Specimen: PBMCs. The receptor set was obtained from a woman in her thirties in good health and CMV-seropositive. Each CDR3 is given with its conserved first and last residue. A D gene is named only where the DNA matches it firmly.

V gene,J gene,D gene,CDR3 protein,CDR3 DNA
TRBV29-1,TRBJ2-5,-,CSVEDTPQGTQYF,TGCAGCGTTGAAGATACACCCCAGGGGACCCAGTACTTC
TRBV6-1,TRBJ1-1,-,CASSNRQNTEAFF,TGTGCCAGCAGTAACAGACAGAACACTGAAGCTTTCTTT
TRBV4-1,TRBJ2-5,-,CASSQWGYQETQYF,TGCGCCAGCAGCCAGTGGGGCTACCAAGAGACCCAGTACTTC
TRBV19,TRBJ2-3,-,CASSGRTAIADTQYF,TGTGCCAGTAGCGGGAGGACAGCGATCGCAGATACGCAGTATTTT
TRBV30,TRBJ2-4,TRBD1,CAWSKTGMAKNIQYF,TGTGCCTGGAGTAAGACAGGGATGGCCAAAAACATTCAGTACTTC
TRBV5-6,TRBJ1-4,TRBD1,CASSPTGQGDEKLFF,TGTGCCAGCAGCCCCACGGGGCAGGGGGATGAAAAACTGTTTTTT
TRBV15,TRBJ2-1,-,CATSRLGNPEQFF,TGTGCCACCAGCAGACTCGGGAACCCAGAGCAGTTCTTC
TRBV19,TRBJ2-3,-,CASNELNTDTQYF,TGTGCCAGTAACGAACTTAACACAGATACGCAGTATTTT
TRBV29-1,TRBJ2-7,-,CSVEDGGNEQYF,TGCAGCGTTGAAGATGGAGGCAACGAGCAGTACTTC
TRBV10-3,TRBJ1-2,-,CAITDNNYGYTF,TGTGCCATCACCGACAATAACTATGGCTACACCTTC
TRBV25-1,TRBJ2-7,-,CASSEIGYEQYF,TGTGCCAGCAGTGAAATCGGTTACGAGCAGTACTTC
TRBV27,TRBJ2-1,TRBD2,CASSLTSGWDEQFF,TGTGCCAGCAGTTTGACTAGCGGGTGGGATGAGCAGTTCTTC
TRBV4-1,TRBJ2-7,-,CASSQVYSSGATYEQYF,TGCGCCAGCAGCCAAGTCTATTCCTCGGGAGCGACCTACGAGCAGTACTTC
TRBV11-3,TRBJ2-7,TRBD1,CASSRLEQGREQYF,TGTGCCAGCAGCCGACTGGAACAGGGGCGCGAGCAGTACTTC
TRBV12-5,TRBJ2-1,TRBD1,CASGADRGLGNEQFF,TGTGCTAGTGGCGCCGACAGGGGGCTAGGTAATGAGCAGTTCTTC
TRBV6-5,TRBJ2-7,-,CASKGGAPYEQYF,TGTGCCAGCAAGGGAGGTGCCCCCTACGAGCAGTACTTC
TRBV6-6,TRBJ2-5,TRBD2,CASNPPGTSGQETQYF,TGTGCCAGCAACCCTCCCGGGACTAGCGGACAAGAGACCCAGTACTTC
TRBV6-6,TRBJ2-1,-,CASSYKAGEQFF,TGTGCCAGCAGTTACAAAGCAGGCGAGCAGTTCTTC
TRBV25-1,TRBJ2-3,TRBD1,CASSDRDSPWDTQYF,TGTGCCAGCAGTGATCGGGACAGCCCCTGGGATACGCAGTATTTT
TRBV30,TRBJ2-4,TRBD2,CAGSGLAGTINIQYF,TGTGCCGGGAGTGGACTAGCGGGGACTATAAACATTCAGTACTTC
TRBV18,TRBJ2-7,TRBD1,CASSLGQGPYEQYF,TGTGCCAGCTCACTTGGACAGGGACCCTACGAGCAGTACTTC
TRBV11-3,TRBJ2-7,-,CASSLGPGREQYF,TGTGCCAGCAGCTTAGGTCCGGGTCGTGAGCAGTACTTC
TRBV11-2,TRBJ2-4,TRBD1,CASSLANQGERDIQYF,TGTGCCAGCAGCTTAGCCAATCAGGGGGAGCGTGACATTCAGTACTTC
TRBV6-1,TRBJ1-1,-,CASKFNRDVPEAFF,TGTGCCAGCAAGTTTAACAGGGACGTCCCTGAAGCTTTCTTT
TRBV6-5,TRBJ2-1,-,CASSYSPGTSDNEQFF,TGTGCCAGCAGTTACTCGCCTGGGACTTCTGACAATGAGCAGTTCTTC
TRBV5-4,TRBJ2-7,TRBD2,CASSSPGLAGVGSNEQYF,TGTGCCAGCAGCTCGCCGGGACTAGCGGGAGTAGGCTCGAACGAGCAGTACTTC
TRBV16,TRBJ1-5,-,CASSQDAGGQPQHF,TGTGCCAGCAGCCAAGATGCGGGGGGGCAGCCCCAGCATTTT